This section outlines one TCR beta chain sequence together with its context. Its antigen is still unknown. This CDR3 contains 15 residues. CDR1 is SQVTM and CDR2 is ANQGSEA in the germline V gene. The data originate from a study of CXCR3-negative and CXCR3-positive naive CD8 T cells. Study findings and constraints: With respect to TRBV-TRBJ usage, naive CXCR3-negative and CXCR3-positive cells were similar; memory differed. TRB CDR3 hydrophobicity was greater in CXCR3-positive naive cells than in CXCR3-negative naive cells.

It was by 5' RACE with UMI labels that the TRB cDNA libraries were prepared. Following a re-call of the 5' RACE reads, TCRdb has one entry per CDR3 protein and lacks DNA. This table lists over 70,000 distinct CDR3 sequences. Sample: naive CXCR3- CD8+ T cells from blood. Indicated subset: CD45RO-CCR7+CD27+CD95- naive CD8+ T cells lacking CXCR3 (TNR3-). This sequence was found in a human donor in good health. Some clones in this sample may be carry-over from other donors' samples. V gene TRBV29-1 combines with J gene TRBJ1-4; there is no DNA to check the TCRdb D call of TRBD1. The CDR3 spells CSVEGTESTNEKLFF.